The 11 T cell receptor beta chains presented below share a single source sample, sequenced in a study of T cell changes during pregnancy in multiple sclerosis. TCRdb keeps only in-frame clones here, not all; method: immunoSEQ multiplex PCR. The sample holds 70,000 to 80,000 clones, around 94% seen once. The sequenced sample was peripheral blood, obtained in the third trimester of pregnancy. The receptors were gathered from a female donor with multiple sclerosis, enrolled in a pregnancy study.

V and J are TRBV12-2 and TRBJ1-3; no check of the table's D call, TRBD1, against the DNA was made. TRBV12-2 is annotated as a pseudogene. The length of the CDR3 is 17 residues. The CDR3 is CASRFHLQGEAGNTIYF. Written as DNA, the CDR3 is TGTGCAAGTCGCTTCCACTTACAGGGAGAAGCTGGAAACACCATATATTTT.

The chain joins TRBV7-2 to TRBJ2-3; tentatively, D is TRBD2 (5 bases). The CDR3 has 13 amino acids. V lost 5 bases and J lost 0, with 6 bases in between. Germline V gene lookup returns CDR1 SGHTA and CDR2 FQGNSA. In DNA, the CDR3 is TGTGCCAGCAGCACGGGGAGCACAGATACGCAGTATTTT. Its protein is CASSTGSTDTQYF.

The CDR3 loop is CSVVWDRTPYEQYF. DNA of the CDR3: TGCAGCGTTGTATGGGACAGGACCCCCTACGAGCAGTACTTC. The genes are TRBV29-1 and TRBJ2-7, with 8 positions matching TRBD1. V was pared by 4 bases and J by 2 bases, with 7 bases of the junction left unmatched. CDR1 is SQVTM and CDR2 is ANQGSEA in the germline V gene. CDR3 length equals 14 residues.

This clone was observed once. The genes are TRBV19 and TRBJ1-4, with D perhaps TRBD1 (6 bases). Trimming removed 4 bases from V and 8 bases from J, with 17 bases in between. The length of the CDR3 is 15 residues. CDR1 is LNHDA, CDR2 SQIVND, per germline (reference sequence). CDR3 region: CASSTPGQSREKLFF. The CDR3 region has the DNA TGTGCCAGTAGTACTCCTGGACAGTCTAGGGAAAAACTGTTTTTT.

DNA for the CDR3: TGCGCCAGCAGCCAAGGGACTAGCGGGGGAACCGGGGAGCTGTTTTTT. Residues: CASSQGTSGGTGELFF. The chain is built from TRBV4-3 and TRBJ2-2; 13 positions match TRBD2. The CDR3 runs to 16 residues. The trim removed 1 base at V and 5 bases at J, leaving 1 base unmatched. Germline assignment: CDR1 LGHNA and CDR2 YSLEER.

This clone was counted a single time. The chain combines TRBV6-5 with TRBJ1-1, with D maybe TRBD1 (5 bases). The CDR3 runs 14 residues. V lost 4 bases and J 2 bases, leaving 11 bases between the germline ends. Germline V gene lookup returns CDR1 MNHEY and CDR2 SVGAGI. In DNA form, the CDR3 reads TGTGCCAGCAGTTGGGGGGACCTAAACACTGAAGCTTTCTTT. Amino acid sequence: CASSWGDLNTEAFF.

The rearrangement uses TRBV4-3 and TRBJ1-5; TRBD1 matches 7 bases. Germline trimming cut 4 bases from V and 6 bases from J; bases unmatched to any gene: 6. The V gene's germline CDR1 is LGHNA and CDR2 YSLEER. This CDR3 has 14 amino acids. The CDR3: CASSPLQGFQPQHF. In nucleotides, the CDR3 is TGCGCCAGCAGCCCATTACAGGGGTTTCAGCCCCAGCATTTT.

The chain links TRBV7-9 to TRBJ2-7; 9 bases agree with TRBD1. With 1 base clipped from V and 4 bases from J, the junction kept 5 bases outside the gene matches. Germline V gene sequence: CDR1 SEHNR, CDR2 FQNEAQ (reference sequence). CDR3 length: 15 amino acids. CDR3: CASSLGGGTGYEQYF. The CDR3 region has the DNA TGTGCCAGCAGCTTAGGTGGAGGGACAGGGTACGAGCAGTACTTC.

This chain links TRBV6-6 with TRBJ1-5; perhaps TRBD1 as D (5 bases). Germline-derived CDR1 and CDR2 are MNHNY and SVGAGI (reference sequence). The germline V and J ends were trimmed by 0 bases and 6 bases, with 15 bases remaining between them. The CDR3 is made up of 16 amino acids. In DNA, the CDR3 is TGTGCCAGCAGTTACTCGTTGGGGGGGGGAGGTCAGCCCCAGCATTTT. This sequence encodes CASSYSLGGGGQPQHF.

The chain links TRBV9 to TRBJ2-7; D call uncertain. V gave up 0 bases and J gave up 0 bases, with 7 bases separating them. The CDR3 consists of 14 residues. Germline assignment: CDR1 SGDLS and CDR2 YYNGEE. The CDR3: CASSVDHFSYEQYF. The CDR3 DNA reads as TGTGCCAGCAGCGTAGATCACTTCTCCTACGAGCAGTACTTC.

The J gene is TRBJ1-2, the V gene TRBV9; weak D call: TRBD1 (6 bases). V was clipped by 3 bases and J by 4 bases, with 16 bases between them. From germline, CDR1 is SGDLS and CDR2 YYNGEE. CDR3 length: 15 residues. The CDR3 DNA follows: TGTGCCAGCAGCGCTACATCACAGGGTGGCTATGGCTACACCTTC. Translation: CASSATSQGGYGYTF.